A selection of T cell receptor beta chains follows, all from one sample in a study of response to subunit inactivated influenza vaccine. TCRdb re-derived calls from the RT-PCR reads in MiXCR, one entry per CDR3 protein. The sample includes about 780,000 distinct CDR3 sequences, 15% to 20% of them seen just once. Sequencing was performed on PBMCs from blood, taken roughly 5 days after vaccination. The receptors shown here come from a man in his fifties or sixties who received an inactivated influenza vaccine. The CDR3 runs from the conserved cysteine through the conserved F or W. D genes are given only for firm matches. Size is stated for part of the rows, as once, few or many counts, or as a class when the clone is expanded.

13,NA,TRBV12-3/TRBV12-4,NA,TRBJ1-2,TGTGCCAGCAGTTTCGGCAGGGCGGATGGCTACACCTTC,CASSFGRADGYTF
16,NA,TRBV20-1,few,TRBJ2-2,TGCAGTGCTAGAGAGCCGGGAACCTTTAACACCGGGGAGCTGTTTTTT,CSAREPGTFNTGELFF
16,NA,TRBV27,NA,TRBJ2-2,TGTGCCAGCAGTTTATGGGGGGCGCTTATGACCGGGGAGCTGTTTTTT,CASSLWGALMTGELFF
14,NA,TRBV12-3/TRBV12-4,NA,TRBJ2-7,TGTGCCAGCAGTTTAGACGGCAGGGTGGGAGAGCAGTACTTC,CASSLDGRVGEQYF
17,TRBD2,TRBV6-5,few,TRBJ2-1,TGTGCCAGCAGTTATCTACCTCGGACTAGCGGGAACAATGAGCAGTTCTTC,CASSYLPRTSGNNEQFF
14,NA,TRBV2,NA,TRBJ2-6,TGTGCCAGCATCAGGATCTCTGGGGCCAACGTCCTGACTTTC,CASIRISGANVLTF
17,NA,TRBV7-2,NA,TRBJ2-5,TGTGCCAGCAGCTTATCTCTACGGGGCAGGGCCCAAGAGACCCAGTACTTC,CASSLSLRGRAQETQYF
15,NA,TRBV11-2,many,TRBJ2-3,TGTGCCAGCAGCTCTCAGGGAACTGTGAAGGATACGCAGTATTTT,CASSSQGTVKDTQYF
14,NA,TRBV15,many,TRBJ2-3,TGTGCCACCGACCAGGGCGAACAGACAGATACGCAGTATTTT,CATDQGEQTDTQYF
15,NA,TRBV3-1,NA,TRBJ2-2,TGTGCCAGCAGCCAGGGATTACAGGGTGCCGGGGAGCTGTTTTTT,CASSQGLQGAGELFF
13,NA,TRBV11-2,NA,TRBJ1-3,TGTGCCAGCAGCTCGACGGATGGAAACACCATATATTTT,CASSSTDGNTIYF
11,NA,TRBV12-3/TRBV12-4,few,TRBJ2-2,TGTGCCAGCAGATGGACCGGGGAGCTGTTTTTT,CASRWTGELFF
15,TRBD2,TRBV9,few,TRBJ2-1,TGTGCCAGCAGCGCAGCGGGATTTGGGTACAATGAGCAGTTCTTC,CASSAAGFGYNEQFF
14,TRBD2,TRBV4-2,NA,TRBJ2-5,TGTGCCAGCAGCCCCACGGGGGGGCTGGAGACCCAGTACTTC,CASSPTGGLETQYF
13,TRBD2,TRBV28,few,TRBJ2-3,TGTGCCAGCGAGCGGGAGCCGACAAATACGCAGTATTTT,CASEREPTNTQYF
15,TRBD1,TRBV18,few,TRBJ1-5,TGTGCCAGCTCACAGGACAGGGGGAATAATCAGCCCCAGCATTTT,CASSQDRGNNQPQHF
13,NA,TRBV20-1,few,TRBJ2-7,TGCAGTGCCCCCGGGACCTTGTCCTACGAGCAGTACTTC,CSAPGTLSYEQYF
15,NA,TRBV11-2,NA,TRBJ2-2,TGTGCCAGCAGCTTAGACTCGCTCATCCCCGGGGAGCTGTTTTTT,CASSLDSLIPGELFF
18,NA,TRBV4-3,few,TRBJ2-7,TGCGCCAGCAGCCAAGTTTTCGCGTTGGGACCACCCTACGACGAGCAGTACTTC,CASSQVFALGPPYDEQYF
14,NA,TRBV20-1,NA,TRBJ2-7,TGCAGTGCTACCCTTCCCCCTACAGGGTTCGAGCAGTACTTC,CSATLPPTGFEQYF
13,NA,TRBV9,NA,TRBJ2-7,TGTGCCAGCAGCGCCCACCAGGATTACGAGCAGTACTTC,CASSAHQDYEQYF
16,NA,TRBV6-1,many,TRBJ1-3,TGTGCCAGCCGCCGGCGAGGGGCGTACTCTGGAAACACCATATATTTT,CASRRRGAYSGNTIYF
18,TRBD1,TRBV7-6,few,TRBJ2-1,TGTGCCAGCAGCTTAACACCACAAGGGGGCGATTCCTACAATGAGCAGTTCTTC,CASSLTPQGGDSYNEQFF
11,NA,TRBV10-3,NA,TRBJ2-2,TGTGCCATCAGTGCTTCTGGGGAGCTGTTTTTT,CAISASGELFF
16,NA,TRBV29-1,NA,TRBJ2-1,TGCAGCGTTGGGAAAATGGGGAACCTCCCCTACAATGAGCAGTTCTTC,CSVGKMGNLPYNEQFF
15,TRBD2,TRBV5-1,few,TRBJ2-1,TGCGCCAGCAGCTCTGAGACTAGCGTGGACAATGAGCAGTTCTTC,CASSSETSVDNEQFF
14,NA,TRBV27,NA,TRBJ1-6,TGTGCCAGCAGTAGGGACATTCGTAATTCACCCCTCCACTTT,CASSRDIRNSPLHF
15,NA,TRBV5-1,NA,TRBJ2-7,TGCGCCAGCAGCCCTGGGGGCGGACAGATATACGAGCAGTACTTC,CASSPGGGQIYEQYF
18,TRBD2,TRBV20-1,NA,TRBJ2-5,TGCAGTGCTAGAGATCAGGCTAGCGGGTGGGTAGGAGGAGAGACCCAGTACTTC,CSARDQASGWVGGETQYF
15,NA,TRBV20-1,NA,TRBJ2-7,TGCAGTGCTAGGGCGCGACAAGGACCCCCCTACGAGCAGTACTTC,CSARARQGPPYEQYF
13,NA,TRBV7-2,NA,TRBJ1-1,TGTGCCAGCAACTTCCGGGAGAACACTGAAGCTTTCTTT,CASNFRENTEAFF
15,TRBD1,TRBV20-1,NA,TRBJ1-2,TGCAGTGCTAGGAAGGACAGGGGGCTCAGAGATGGCTACACCTTC,CSARKDRGLRDGYTF
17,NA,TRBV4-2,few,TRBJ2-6,TGTGCCAGCAGCCAAGTCGGGGCGCTCTCTGGGGCCAACGTCCTGACTTTC,CASSQVGALSGANVLTF
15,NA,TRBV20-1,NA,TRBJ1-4,TGCAGTGCTAGCCGGTCGGCCGCTACTAATGAAAAACTGTTTTTT,CSASRSAATNEKLFF
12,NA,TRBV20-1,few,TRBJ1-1,TGCAGTGCTAGAGTTGGAGACACTGAAGCTTTCTTT,CSARVGDTEAFF
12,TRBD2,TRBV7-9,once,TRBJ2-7,TGTGCCAGCAGCCCCTCGACTAGCGGGAGAGAGTTC,CASSPSTSGREF
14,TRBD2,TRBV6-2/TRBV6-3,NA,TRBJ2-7,TGTGCCAGCAGTCCGTCTTGGCCGGGGGGCGAGCAGTACTTC,CASSPSWPGGEQYF
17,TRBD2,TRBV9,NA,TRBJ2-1,TGTGCCAGCAGCCTCCGGGCTAGCGGAGGAGTACTACATGAGCAGTTCTTC,CASSLRASGGVLHEQFF
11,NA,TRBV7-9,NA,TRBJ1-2,TGTGCCAGCAGCTTAGGGGGCAGTCACACCTTC,CASSLGGSHTF
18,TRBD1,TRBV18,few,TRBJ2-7,TGTGCCAGCTCACCGCAACCCCAAATCCGGGACAGACACTACGAGCAGTACTTC,CASSPQPQIRDRHYEQYF
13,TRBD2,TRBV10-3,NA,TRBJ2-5,TGTGCCATCAAGGCGGGAGAAGGGGAGACCCAGTACTTC,CAIKAGEGETQYF
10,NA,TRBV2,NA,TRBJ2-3,TGTGCCATCGAGGAAGATACGCAGTATTTT,CAIEEDTQYF
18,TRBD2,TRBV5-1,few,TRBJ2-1,TGCGCCAGCAGCTCCGGGACTAGCGGAGCTAAGAACTACAATGAGCAGTTCTTC,CASSSGTSGAKNYNEQFF
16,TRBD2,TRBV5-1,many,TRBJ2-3,TGCGCCAGCAGGGCAGAACTAGCGGGAGGGCGAGATACGCAGTATTTT,CASRAELAGGRDTQYF
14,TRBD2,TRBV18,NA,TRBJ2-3,TGTGCCAGCTCACCGAAGGAAGCGGGAGTGAAGCAGTATTTT,CASSPKEAGVKQYF
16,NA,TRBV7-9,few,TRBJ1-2,TGTGCCAGCAGCCTTATAGTCGGCAGGACTATTCTTGGCTACACCTTC,CASSLIVGRTILGYTF
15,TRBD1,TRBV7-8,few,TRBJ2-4,TGTGCCAGCAGCTCCCTCCCGGGACAGGGAAACATTCAGTACTTC,CASSSLPGQGNIQYF
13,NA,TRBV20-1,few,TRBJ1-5,TGCAGTGTCATGGCCGCCGCCAATCAGCCCCAGCATTTT,CSVMAAANQPQHF
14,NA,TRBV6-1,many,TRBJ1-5,TGTGCCAGCAGTGGGCAGGGGTACAATCAGCCCCAGCATTTT,CASSGQGYNQPQHF
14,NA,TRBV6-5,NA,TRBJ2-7,TGTGCCAGCAGTTGGGTAGTGAAGATCCACGAGCAGTACTTC,CASSWVVKIHEQYF
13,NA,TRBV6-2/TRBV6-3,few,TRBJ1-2,TGTGCCAGCAGTTACAGGGTGAACTATGGCTACACCTTC,CASSYRVNYGYTF
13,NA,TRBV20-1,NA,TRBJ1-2,TGCAGTGCTAGTAGCCAGGCGAACTATGGCTACACCTTC,CSASSQANYGYTF
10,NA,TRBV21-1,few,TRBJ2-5,TGTGCCGAAACCGAAGAGACCCAGTACTTC,CAETEETQYF
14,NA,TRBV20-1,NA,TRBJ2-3,TGCAGTGCCCGGCCCTTCACTAGCACAGATACGCAGTATTTT,CSARPFTSTDTQYF
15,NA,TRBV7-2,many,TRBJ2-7,TGTGCCAGCAGCTTAATTCCAGGCTTCTCCTACGAGCAGTACTTC,CASSLIPGFSYEQYF
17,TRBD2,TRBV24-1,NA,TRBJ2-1,TGTGCCACCAGTGATTTGGCGTCTAGCGGCCTCTACAATGAGCAGTTCTTC,CATSDLASSGLYNEQFF
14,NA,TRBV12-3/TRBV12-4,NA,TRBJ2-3,TGTGCCAGCAGGGGTCGTGGTAGCACAGATACGCAGTATTTT,CASRGRGSTDTQYF